This TCR beta chain is from a study of technical replicates of blood from a handful of donors. This CDR3 has 16 residues. V was pared by 5 bases and J by 5 bases, with 21 bases between. CDR1 and CDR2 from the germline V gene are SEHNR and FQNEAQ (reference sequence). The protocol was immunoSEQ multiplex PCR, while the TCRdb copy is restricted to in-frame clones and leaves out a portion. The table lists more than 50,000 clones, approximately 87% of them singletons. The receptor's source is a human donor in good health. Some clones in this sample may be carry-over from other donors' samples. The chain recombines TRBV7-9 with TRBJ2-5; D perhaps matches TRBD2 (5 bases). The specimen sequenced was PBMCs. CDR3 bases: TGTGCCAGCAGCCTAGGGTCAGGACTTGAGGTGGAGACCCAGTACTTC. This codes for CASSLGSGLEVETQYF.